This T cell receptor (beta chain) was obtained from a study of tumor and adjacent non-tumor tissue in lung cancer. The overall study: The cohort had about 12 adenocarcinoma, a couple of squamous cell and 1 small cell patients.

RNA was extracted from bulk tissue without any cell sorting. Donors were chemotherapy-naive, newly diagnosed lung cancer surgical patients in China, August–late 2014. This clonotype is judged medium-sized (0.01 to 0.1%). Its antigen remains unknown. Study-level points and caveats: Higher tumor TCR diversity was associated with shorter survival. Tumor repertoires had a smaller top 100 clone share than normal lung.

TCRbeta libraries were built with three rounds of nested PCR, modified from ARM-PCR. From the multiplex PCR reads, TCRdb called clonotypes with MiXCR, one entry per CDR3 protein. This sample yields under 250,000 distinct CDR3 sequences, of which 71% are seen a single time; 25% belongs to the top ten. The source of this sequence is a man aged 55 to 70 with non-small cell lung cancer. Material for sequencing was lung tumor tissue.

For the CDR3, the DNA is TGTGCCAGCATTTATAGAGGCGGGAGCCGGGATGAGCAGTTCTTC. This sequence encodes CASIYRGGSRDEQFF. V gene TRBV6-2 or TRBV6-3 combines with J gene TRBJ2-1; TRBD2 matches 7 bases. With 7 bases clipped from V and 8 bases from J, the junction kept 14 bases outside the gene matches. Germline CDR1 reads MNHEY; CDR2 reads SVGEGT. This CDR3 comprises 15 residues.